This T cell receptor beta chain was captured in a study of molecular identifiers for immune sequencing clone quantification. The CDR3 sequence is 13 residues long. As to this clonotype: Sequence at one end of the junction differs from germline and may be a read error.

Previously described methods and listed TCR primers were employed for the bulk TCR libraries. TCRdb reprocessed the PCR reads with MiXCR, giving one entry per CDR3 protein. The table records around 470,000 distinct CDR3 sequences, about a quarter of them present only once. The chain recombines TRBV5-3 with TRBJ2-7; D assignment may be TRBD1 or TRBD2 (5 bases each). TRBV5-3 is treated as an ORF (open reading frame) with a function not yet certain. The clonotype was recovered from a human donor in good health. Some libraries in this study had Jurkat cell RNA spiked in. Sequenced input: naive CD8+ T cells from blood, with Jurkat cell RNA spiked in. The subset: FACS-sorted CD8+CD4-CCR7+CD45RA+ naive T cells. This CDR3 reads CASSWGRAYEQYF. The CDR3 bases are TGTGCCAGCAGCTGGGGACGCGCCTACGAGCAGTACTTC.